The sequence of this TCR beta chain was determined in a study of OX40 agonist ivuxolimab in advanced cancers. Study overall: The treatment was a fully human IgG2 OX40 agonist, ivuxolimab.

Sequencing used immunoSEQ multiplex PCR; TCRdb keeps in-frame clones, though not all of them. The table records tens of thousands of clones, around 90% of them present only once. The receptor was derived from an adult with an advanced solid tumor such as melanoma, head and neck, liver or kidney cancer. Specimen: CD4+ or CD8+ T cells sorted from blood, collected in a trial of the OX40 agonist ivuxolimab.

CDR3: CASRTGTGYYSPLHF. DNA for the CDR3: TGTGCCAGCAGAACCGGGACAGGATATTATTCACCCCTCCACTTT. V gene TRBV27 combines with J gene TRBJ1-6, with 8 bases that match TRBD1. The germline V gene has CDR1 MNHEY and CDR2 SMNVEV (reference sequence). With 6 bases clipped from V and 8 bases from J, the junction kept 9 bases outside the gene matches. The CDR3 runs to 15 residues.